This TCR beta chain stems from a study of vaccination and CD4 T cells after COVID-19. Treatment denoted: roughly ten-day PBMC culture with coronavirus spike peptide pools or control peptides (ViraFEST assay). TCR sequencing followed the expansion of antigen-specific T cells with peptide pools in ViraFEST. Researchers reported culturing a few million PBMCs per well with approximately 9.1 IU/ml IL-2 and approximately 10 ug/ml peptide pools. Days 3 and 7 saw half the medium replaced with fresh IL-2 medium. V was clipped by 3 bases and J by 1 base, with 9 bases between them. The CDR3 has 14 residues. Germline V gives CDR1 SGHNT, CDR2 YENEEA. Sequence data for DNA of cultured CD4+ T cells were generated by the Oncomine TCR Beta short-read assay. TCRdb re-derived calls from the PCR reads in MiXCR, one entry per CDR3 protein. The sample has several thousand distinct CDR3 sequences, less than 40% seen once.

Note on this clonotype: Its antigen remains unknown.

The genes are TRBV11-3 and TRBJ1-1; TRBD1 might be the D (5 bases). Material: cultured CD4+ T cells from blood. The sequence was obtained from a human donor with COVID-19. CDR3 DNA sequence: TGTGCCAGCAGCTTCGGGGGAGGGAACACTGAAGCTTTCTTT. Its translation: CASSFGGGNTEAFF.